Below, 18 T cell receptor beta chains from the same sample are listed, as sequenced in a study of T cells in Graves' hyperthyroidism and ophthalmopathy. Regions amplified from RNA transcripts were the TCR beta CDR3 regions. An initial round of RT-PCR targeting the TCR CDR3 relied on the HTBI primer set. From the multiplex PCR reads, TCRdb called clonotypes with MiXCR, one entry per CDR3 protein. This table holds about 260,000 distinct CDR3 sequences, less than 30% found once. Sequenced input: blood. These receptors all come from a man aged 35 to 55 with Graves' hyperthyroidism that later progressed to Graves' ophthalmopathy.

This clonotype appeared many times. The gene calls are TRBV20-1 and TRBJ2-5, with TRBD2 matching over 11 bases. The CDR3 runs 16 residues. The germline gives CDR1 DFQATT, CDR2 SNEGSKA (reference sequence). V shed 3 bases, J shed 5 bases, and the junction held 11 bases outside the gene matches. In DNA, the CDR3 is TGCAGTGCTAGCCCGACTAGCGGGGACCGGACGGAGACCCAGTACTTC. It yields the protein CSASPTSGDRTETQYF.

This clonotype occurred many times. The chain joins TRBV15 to TRBJ1-1; 7 bases align to TRBD1. Germline V gene data show CDR1 as LNHNV and CDR2 as YYDKDF (reference sequence). The CDR3 sequence is 16 residues long. V gave up 2 bases and J gave up 0 bases; unmatched junction bases: 6. CDR3 sequence reads: CATSRSGQALNTEAFF. For the CDR3, the DNA is TGTGCCACCAGCAGATCTGGACAGGCCCTGAACACTGAAGCTTTCTTT.

This chain joins TRBV20-1 and TRBJ2-7, with a possible D match to TRBD1 (5 bases). The CDR3 runs 12 residues. V gave up 6 bases and J gave up 2 bases, with 11 bases separating them. Germline V lookup: CDR1 DFQATT, CDR2 SNEGSKA (reference sequence). The CDR3 nucleotides are TGCAGTGCAAGACAGTACCCCTACGAGCAGTACTTC. Translation gives CSARQYPYEQYF.

The sample holds a few counts of this clonotype. The V gene is TRBV6-1, the J gene TRBJ1-6; no clear D. The CDR3 extends over 16 amino acids. The ends were cut back, 3 bases at V and 0 bases at J, with 9 bases in the middle. Germline loops: CDR1 MNHNS, CDR2 SASEGT. The CDR3, as DNA: TGTGCCAGCAGTGATTTAGTGAGCTCCTATAATTCACCCCTCCACTTT. It yields the protein CASSDLVSSYNSPLHF.

This clonotype was detected ten times or more. The V gene is TRBV12-3 or TRBV12-4, the J gene TRBJ1-2, with 7 bases matching TRBD1. The J segment lost 7 bases and the V segment lost 5 bases, leaving 13 bases of the junction unmatched. This CDR3 comprises 15 residues. CDR3 residues: CASSTYRGRGGGYTF. The CDR3 DNA sequence: TGTGCCAGCAGTACTTACAGGGGAAGGGGAGGTGGCTACACCTTC.

The sample holds many counts of this clonotype. The V call is TRBV4-2, the J call TRBJ1-1; D unclear. Germline CDR1 is LGHNA and CDR2 is YNFKEQ. V dropped 1 base and J dropped 1 base, with 13 bases sitting between them. The CDR3 spans 16 residues. CDR3: CASSQGLEMWNTEAFF. CDR3 nucleotides: TGTGCCAGCAGCCAAGGGCTGGAGATGTGGAACACTGAAGCTTTCTTT.

This clonotype was seen many times. The chain joins TRBV6-5 to TRBJ1-2; D remains ambiguous. Germline V gene data show CDR1 as MNHEY and CDR2 as SVGAGI. CDR3 length: 13 residues. The V end lost 2 bases, the J end lost 0 bases, and 4 bases lay between the germline ends. The CDR3 DNA follows: TGTGCCAGCAGTTACCTGTCTAACTATGGCTACACCTTC. Its protein product is CASSYLSNYGYTF.

This clonotype was detected many times. The chain is built from TRBV11-3 and TRBJ1-1; 10 nucleotides agree with TRBD1. CDR3 length: 15 residues. The trim removed 5 bases at V and 3 bases at J, leaving 6 bases unmatched. Germline V gene sequence: CDR1 SGHNT, CDR2 YENEEA. CDR3 sequence: CASSRDRGRDTEAFF. In nucleotides, the CDR3 is TGTGCCAGCAGCCGGGACAGGGGACGGGACACTGAAGCTTTCTTT.

This clonotype showed up many times. The chain has TRBV27 and TRBJ2-4; weak D call: TRBD1 (7 bases). CDR1 and CDR2 from the germline V gene are MNHEY and SMNVEV (reference sequence). Trimming took 5 bases from V and 6 from J, leaving 11 bases between them. The CDR3 consists of 13 residues. CDR3 in amino acids: CASSRQGLNIQYF. CDR3 DNA: TGTGCCAGCAGTCGACAGGGACTAAACATTCAGTACTTC.

The chain uses TRBV28 and TRBJ1-1; D ambiguous. The V end lost 7 bases, the J end lost 10 bases, and 16 bases lay between the germline ends. The CDR3 contains 12 residues. The germline V gene has CDR1 MDHEN and CDR2 SYDVKM. The CDR3 here is CASTVDRFVAFF. DNA for the CDR3: TGTGCCAGCACCGTCGACCGATTCGTAGCTTTCTTT.

In its sample, this clonotype was seen many times. This sequence joins TRBV6-5 and TRBJ1-5, with D unclear. Between the trimmed V and J ends, which lost 2 bases and 3 bases, there was a span of 2 bases. This CDR3 has 12 amino acids. Germline assignment: CDR1 MNHEY and CDR2 SVGAGI. The CDR3 here is CASSYLNQPQHF. The CDR3 region has the DNA TGTGCCAGCAGTTACCTCAATCAGCCCCAGCATTTT.

In its sample, this clonotype was seen many times. The V call is TRBV15, the J call TRBJ2-5; 9 positions agree with TRBD2. V dropped 7 bases and J dropped 2; count of bases not matched to a gene: 5. The CDR3 runs 14 residues. Germline-derived CDR1 and CDR2 are LNHNV and YYDKDF (reference sequence). The chain's CDR3 is CATTPSGNQETQYF. CDR3 sequence (DNA): TGTGCCACCACTCCTAGCGGGAATCAAGAGACCCAGTACTTC.

This clonotype was seen repeatedly, ten times or more. The chain employs TRBV28 and TRBJ2-3; 13 bases match TRBD2. Trimming removed 5 bases from V and 4 bases from J; junction bases left unmatched: 6. This CDR3 comprises 16 residues. CDR1 MDHEN and CDR2 SYDVKM come from the germline V gene. The CDR3 coding sequence is TGTGCCAGCAGTGCCCCGGGACTAGCGGGATCAGATACGCAGTATTTT. It translates to CASSAPGLAGSDTQYF. Based on the CDR3 plus reference TRBV28 and TRBJ2-3, the full variable domain is DVKVTQSSRYLVKRTGEKVFLECVQDMDHENMFWYRQDPGLGLRLIYFSYDVKMKEKGDIPEGYSVSREKKERFSLILESASTNQTSMYLCASSAPGLAGSDTQYFGPGTRLTVL.

This clonotype was seen at least ten times. V usage is TRBV11-2 and J usage is TRBJ1-1; D not certain. Germline values: CDR1 SGHAT, CDR2 FQNNGV. V lost 5 bases to trimming and J lost 5 bases, with 18 bases between them. The CDR3 is 15 amino acids. CDR3 loop: CASSPLGGLETEAFF. The CDR3 coding sequence is TGTGCCAGCAGCCCCTTGGGTGGTCTGGAAACTGAAGCTTTCTTT.

Many counts were recorded for this clonotype. The DNA for the CDR3 is TGTGCCAGCAGGTCCGGACAGGGATCCTCCTACGAGCAGTACTTC. Translated, it gives CASRSGQGSSYEQYF. This rearrangement joins TRBV2 to TRBJ2-7; 8 nucleotides agree with TRBD1. The trim removed 6 bases at V and 0 bases at J, leaving 7 bases unmatched. This CDR3 contains 15 residues. Germline values: CDR1 SNHLY, CDR2 FYNNEI. Supplemented by reference TRBV2 and TRBJ2-7, the full variable domain reads EPEVTQTPSHQVTQMGQEVILRCVPISNHLYFYWYRQILGQKVEFLVSFYNNEISEKSEIFDDQFSVERPDGSNFTLKIRSTKLEDSAMYFCASRSGQGSSYEQYFGPGTRLTVT.

The CDR3 bases are TGTGCCAGCAGCCACTTCGGGAGCGCATTACCCTACGAGCAGTACTTC. Translating it yields CASSHFGSALPYEQYF. This sequence joins TRBV14 and TRBJ2-7, with D perhaps matching TRBD2 (6 bases). Germline CDR1 and CDR2: SGHDN and FVKESK. This CDR3 spans 16 amino acids. The V and J ends lost 3 bases and 2 bases respectively, with 17 bases between them.

The chain is built from TRBV6-2 or TRBV6-3 and TRBJ1-2, with TRBD1 identical over 7 bases. CDR3 length: 14 residues. Germline lookup yields CDR1 MNHEY and CDR2 SVGEGT. After removal of 5 bases from V and 10 bases from J, the junction contained 13 bases not matched to a gene. The DNA for the CDR3 is TGTGCCAGCAGTCCGGGACAGCCGTCCGGTGACTACACCTTC. This sequence encodes CASSPGQPSGDYTF.

This clonotype was observed a single time. The genes are TRBV6-2 or TRBV6-3 and TRBJ2-2, with D possibly TRBD1 on 7 matching bases. CDR3 length: 16 amino acids. V was trimmed by 10 bases and J by 6 bases, leaving 24 bases between them. Germline CDR1 reads MNHEY; CDR2 reads SVGEGT. The CDR3: CATMSGGRGSSGELFF. CDR3 in DNA: TGTGCCACGATGTCAGGGGGGCGCGGATCTTCCGGGGAGCTGTTTTTT.